This T cell receptor beta chain was captured in a study of cytomegalovirus exposure and HLA in healthy donors. 13 Jbeta primers and 60 Vbeta primers were used for the PCR. Profiled with immunoSEQ multiplex PCR; TCRdb holds only in-frame clones, not every one. The repertoire holds approximately 120,000 clones, with approximately 80% as singletons. General study findings and limits: Roughly even sequencing depth across donors was the assumption behind the presence/absence analyses.

The table lists this clone with a count of one. Its antigen remains unknown. V lost 0 bases, J lost 4 bases, and 13 bases lay in between. Germline CDR1 WNHNN, CDR2 SYGVQD (reference sequence). The CDR3 is made up of 15 amino acids. The chain carries TRBV10-1 and TRBJ2-7; weak D call: TRBD1 (5 bases). This sequence originates from a man aged 25-45 years in good health and CMV-seropositive. Sequencing was done on a sample of PBMCs. In DNA, the CDR3 is TGCGCCAGCAGTGAGTCCGGCAGGGCCCCTTACGAGCAGTACTTC. Translated, it gives CASSESGRAPYEQYF.